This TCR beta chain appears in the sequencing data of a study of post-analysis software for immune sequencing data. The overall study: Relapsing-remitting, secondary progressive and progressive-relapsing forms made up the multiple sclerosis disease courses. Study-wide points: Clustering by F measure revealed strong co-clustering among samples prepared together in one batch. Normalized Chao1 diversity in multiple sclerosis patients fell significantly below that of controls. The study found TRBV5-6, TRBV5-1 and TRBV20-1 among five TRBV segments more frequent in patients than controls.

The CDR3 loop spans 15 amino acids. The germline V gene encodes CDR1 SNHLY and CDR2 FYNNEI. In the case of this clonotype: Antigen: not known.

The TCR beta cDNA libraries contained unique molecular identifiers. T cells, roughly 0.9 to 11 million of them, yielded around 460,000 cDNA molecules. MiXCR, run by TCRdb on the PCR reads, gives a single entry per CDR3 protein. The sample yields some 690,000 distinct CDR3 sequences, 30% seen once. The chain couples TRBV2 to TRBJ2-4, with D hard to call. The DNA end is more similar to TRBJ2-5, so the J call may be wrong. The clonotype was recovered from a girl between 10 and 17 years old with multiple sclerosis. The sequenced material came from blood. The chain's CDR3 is CASSEARPGQETQYF. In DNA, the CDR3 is TGTGCCAGCAGTGAAGCGCGCCCAGGCCAAGAGACCCAGTACTTC.